Reported below is one T cell receptor (beta chain). The data were taken from a study of blood T cell repertoires in COVID-19. Overall study context: Acute and convalescent COVID-19 samples came from the United States, Italy and Spain. T cells, B-cell-depleted T cells, or PBMCs provided the cDNA or gDNA that served as material.

Cohorts were determined from participant-reported clinical history. Each recovered donor of Cohort 3 presented with two negative PCRs, clearance, or symptom resolution. V lost 3 bases, J lost 3 bases, and 15 bases lay in between. Germline V gene data show CDR1 as SGDLS and CDR2 as YYNGEE. This CDR3 spans 16 amino acids. TCRdb keeps only in-frame clones here, not all; method: immunoSEQ multiplex PCR. In the table there are fewer than 300,000 clones, roughly 91% of which are singletons. The receptor was derived from a man between 40 and 49 years old who had recovered from COVID-19. The chain couples TRBV9 to TRBJ2-2, with a possible D match to TRBD1 (6 bases). The sequenced sample was PBMCs or T cells enriched from blood (not recorded which). DNA for the CDR3: TGTGCCAGCAGCGCACTCACAGGGCGTTACACCGGGGAGCTGTTTTTT. Translation: CASSALTGRYTGELFF.